A selection of T cell receptor beta chains follows, all from one sample in a study of blood T cell repertoires in COVID-19. The data were produced by immunoSEQ multiplex PCR, yet TCRdb's version contains in-frame clones alone and is incomplete. In the table there are approximately 46,000 clones, 80% to 90% of which are singletons. The sample taken for sequencing was peripheral blood. The receptors shown here come from a man in his sixties or seventies with active COVID-19. CDR3s include the opening cysteine and the closing phenylalanine or tryptophan. The order of the fields is clone size, V gene, J gene, D gene, CDR3 DNA, CDR3 protein. A D gene is named only where the DNA matches it firmly. Not every row has a clone size; where given, it reads once, few, many or a size class.

>NA|TRBV18|TRBJ1-6|TRBD1
TGTGCCAGCTCACCAATCCAGGGGGCTTCAGATTCACCCCTCCACTTT
CASSPIQGASDSPLHF
>NA|TRBV3-1/TRBV3-2|TRBJ2-2|NA
TGTGCCAGCAGCCAAGTGGCAGGGGATGGGGAGCTGTTTTTT
CASSQVAGDGELFF
>NA|TRBV14|TRBJ1-6|NA
TGTGCCAGCAGCCGAACCCGGGGAGGACACGGTAATTCACCCCTCCACTTT
CASSRTRGGHGNSPLHF
>NA|TRBV3-1/TRBV3-2|TRBJ2-3|NA
TGTGCCAGCAGCCAAGATGAGGCGCGGGATACGCAGTATTTT
CASSQDEARDTQYF
>NA|TRBV10-3|TRBJ2-7|TRBD2
TGTGCCATCAGTGATGGGGCGCGGGGGGAAACCTACGAGCAGTACTTC
CAISDGARGETYEQYF
>NA|TRBV6-5|TRBJ2-5|NA
TGTGCCAGCAGTTACCGGGGTAAAGAGACCCAGTACTTC
CASSYRGKETQYF
>NA|TRBV2|TRBJ2-5|TRBD1
TGTGCCAGCAGCCGGGACAGGGAAGAGACCCAGTACTTC
CASSRDREETQYF
>NA|TRBV12-3/TRBV12-4|TRBJ2-7|TRBD2
TGTGCCAGCAGGCGTTCTGGGGGAGGGGAGCAGTACTTC
CASRRSGGGEQYF
>NA|TRBV6-1|TRBJ1-2|NA
TGTGCCAGCAGTGAGGGGGCACTAGCTAACTATGGCTACACCTTC
CASSEGALANYGYTF
>few|TRBV27|TRBJ1-4|NA
TGTGCCAGCGCACCATCAGGGTATGGAGAAAAACTGTTTTTT
CASAPSGYGEKLFF
>NA|TRBV7-3|TRBJ2-2|NA
TGTGCCAGCAGCTTAACCAGGGACACCGGGGAGCTGTTTTTT
CASSLTRDTGELFF
>once|TRBV7-2|TRBJ2-7|TRBD1
TGTGCCAGCAGCTTATCCCGGGACAGAACGGAGCAGTACTTC
CASSLSRDRTEQYF
>NA|TRBV5-1|TRBJ2-4|TRBD1
TGCGCCAGCAGCCGAGTAACCGGGACAGGTGAAAACATTCAGTACTTC
CASSRVTGTGENIQYF
>NA|TRBV6-4|TRBJ1-2|NA
TGTGCCAGCAGCCGGACATTTAACGGTGATGGCTACACCTTC
CASSRTFNGDGYTF
>few|TRBV21-1|TRBJ2-2|NA
TGTGCCAGCAGCACGGGACATTCGAACACCGGGGAGCTGTTTTTT
CASSTGHSNTGELFF
>once|TRBV6-5|TRBJ2-5|TRBD2
TGTGCCAGCCTGTACTTTAGCGGGAGACAAGAGACCCAGTACTTC
CASLYFSGRQETQYF
>NA|TRBV7-9|TRBJ2-1|TRBD2
TGTGCCAGCAGTATAAACACGGGACTAGTACATGAGCAGTTCTTC
CASSINTGLVHEQFF